This is a list of T cell receptor beta chains from one sample in a study of T cell clones after liver transplantation. This table comes from immunoSEQ multiplex PCR, and its TCRdb copy is limited to in-frame clones, with some not included. The table records some 57,000 clones, about 70% of them present only once. The specimen was CD4+ T cells from blood, collected at the 22-month timepoint. Receptor source: a human patient who received a liver transplant. The graft donor may have contributed some T cells. Both conserved end residues are part of each CDR3. Fields, in order: V gene, D gene, J gene, clone size, CDR3 protein, CDR3 DNA. A D gene is named only where the DNA matches it firmly. Clone size, where shown, is once, few, many, or a class for clones that have expanded.

V: TRBV20-1
D: NA
J: TRBJ2-3
size: NA
CDR3: CSASTDTQYF
DNA: TGCAGTGCAAGCACAGATACGCAGTATTTT

V: TRBV18
D: TRBD2
J: TRBJ2-7
size: NA
CDR3: CASSTGTRGYEQYF
DNA: TGTGCCAGCTCAACCGGGACTAGGGGCTACGAGCAGTACTTC

V: TRBV28
D: NA
J: TRBJ1-3
size: NA
CDR3: CASSPRVGSGNTIYF
DNA: TGTGCCAGCAGTCCCAGGGTCGGCTCTGGAAACACCATATATTTT

V: TRBV29-1
D: TRBD1
J: TRBJ1-1
size: once
CDR3: CSVSPGTGMNTEAFF
DNA: TGCAGCGTTTCACCCGGGACAGGGATGAACACTGAAGCTTTCTTT

V: TRBV30
D: NA
J: TRBJ1-1
size: NA
CDR3: CAWSVSWGQMNTEAFF
DNA: TGTGCCTGGAGTGTATCATGGGGACAAATGAACACTGAAGCTTTCTTT

V: TRBV19
D: NA
J: TRBJ1-2
size: NA
CDR3: CAGKTYYGYTF
DNA: TGTGCCGGAAAAACCTACTATGGCTACACCTTC

V: TRBV5-5
D: NA
J: TRBJ2-7
size: few
CDR3: CASSQLSEQYF
DNA: TGTGCCAGCAGCCAGCTCTCGGAGCAGTACTTC

V: TRBV6-6
D: NA
J: TRBJ1-5
size: NA
CDR3: CASSLPTSNQPQHF
DNA: TGTGCCAGCAGTCTCCCCACTAGCAATCAGCCCCAGCATTTT

V: TRBV27
D: TRBD1
J: TRBJ1-2
size: NA
CDR3: CASSQHRDRGPYTF
DNA: TGTGCCAGCAGCCAACACCGGGACAGGGGGCCTTACACCTTC

V: TRBV7-9
D: TRBD1
J: TRBJ1-2
size: NA
CDR3: CASSIQGADYGYTF
DNA: TGTGCCAGCAGCATACAGGGGGCGGACTATGGCTACACCTTC

V: TRBV6-4
D: TRBD1
J: TRBJ2-2
size: NA
CDR3: CASAKGAGNTGELFF
DNA: TGTGCCAGCGCGAAGGGGGCAGGGAACACCGGGGAGCTGTTTTTT

V: TRBV7-2
D: NA
J: TRBJ2-7
size: NA
CDR3: CASRPRDGQTYEQYF
DNA: TGTGCCAGCAGACCTCGGGACGGACAGACCTACGAGCAGTACTTC

V: TRBV19
D: NA
J: TRBJ1-2
size: few
CDR3: CASSPAGQFYGYTF
DNA: TGTGCCAGTAGTCCAGCCGGACAGTTCTATGGCTACACCTTC

V: TRBV6-1
D: NA
J: TRBJ2-7
size: NA
CDR3: CASSAVFSTGYSSYEQYF
DNA: TGTGCCAGCAGTGCAGTCTTCTCGACGGGCTACAGCTCCTACGAGCAGTACTTC

V: TRBV29-1
D: NA
J: TRBJ2-5
size: NA
CDR3: CSVVQLQETQYF
DNA: TGCAGCGTTGTACAGCTTCAAGAGACCCAGTACTTC

V: TRBV6-6
D: NA
J: TRBJ1-5
size: few
CDR3: CASSYSMFRKSQPQHF
DNA: TGTGCCAGCAGTTACTCGATGTTTCGAAAAAGTCAGCCCCAGCATTTT